This section outlines one TCR beta chain sequence together with its context. Germline loops: CDR1 SGHTS, CDR2 YDEGEE. V lost 4 bases to trimming and J lost 4 bases, with 9 bases between them. The CDR3 sequence is 12 residues long. These data belong to a study of blood T cell repertoires in COVID-19. Turning to the study itself: Specimens from acute and convalescent COVID-19 originated in the United States, Italy and Spain. The cDNA or gDNA used as material had been derived from T cells, B-cell-depleted T cells, or PBMCs.

Under the authors' procedure: Estimation of nucleated cell counts relied on the amplification of reference gene primers. The repertoire was sequenced with immunoSEQ multiplex PCR; TCRdb's copy has only in-frame clones and lacks some. D and trimming were read from the DNA, whereas the V and J calls and clone size are those reported in that table. In the table there are over 400,000 clones, more than 80% of which are singletons. Sequencing used peripheral blood. This TCR derives from a woman aged 25 to 39 with active or convalescent COVID-19. This chain links TRBV5-8 with TRBJ2-7, with a weak D call TRBD1 (5 bases). The CDR3 DNA follows: TGTGCCAGCAGCCCAGCAGGGTACGAGCAGTACTTC. Translated, it gives CASSPAGYEQYF.